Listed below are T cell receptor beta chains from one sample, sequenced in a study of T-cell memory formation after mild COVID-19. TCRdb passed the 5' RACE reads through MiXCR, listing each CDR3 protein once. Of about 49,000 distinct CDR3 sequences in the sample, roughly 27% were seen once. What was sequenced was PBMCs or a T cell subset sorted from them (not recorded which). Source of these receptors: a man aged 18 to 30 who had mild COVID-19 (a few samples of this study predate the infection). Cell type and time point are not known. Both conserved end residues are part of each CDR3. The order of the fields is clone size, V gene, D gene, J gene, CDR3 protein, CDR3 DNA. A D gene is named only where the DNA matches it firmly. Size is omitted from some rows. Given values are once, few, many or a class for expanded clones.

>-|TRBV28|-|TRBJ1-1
CASSTPAETEAFF
TGTGCCAGCAGTACGCCGGCAGAAACTGAAGCTTTCTTT
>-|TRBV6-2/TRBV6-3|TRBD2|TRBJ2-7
CASSYSKREGSDEQYF
TGTGCCAGCAGTTACTCAAAGAGGGAGGGATCGGACGAGCAGTACTTC
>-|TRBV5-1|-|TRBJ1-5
CASTPNRRTSNQPQHF
TGCGCCAGCACTCCGAATAGACGGACCAGCAATCAGCCCCAGCATTTT
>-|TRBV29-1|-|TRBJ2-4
CSVIKSDSKNIQYF
TGCAGCGTGATTAAGTCGGACAGCAAAAACATTCAGTACTTC
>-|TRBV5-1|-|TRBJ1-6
CASSAGWGADSPLHF
TGCGCCAGCAGCGCAGGATGGGGTGCGGATTCACCCCTCCACTTT
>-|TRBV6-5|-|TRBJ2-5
CASSWNQETQYF
TGTGCCAGCAGTTGGAACCAAGAGACCCAGTACTTC
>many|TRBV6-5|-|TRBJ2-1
CASSYGGRGNEQFF
TGTGCCAGCAGTTACGGGGGCAGAGGCAATGAGCAGTTCTTC
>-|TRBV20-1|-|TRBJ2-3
CSARVFVRGGTTDTQYF
TGCAGTGCTAGAGTGTTTGTTAGGGGGGGGACGACAGATACGCAGTATTTT
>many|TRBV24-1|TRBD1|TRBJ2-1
CATSDPQRDRTTRHNEQFF
TGTGCCACCAGTGACCCACAACGGGACAGAACGACAAGGCACAATGAGCAGTTCTTC
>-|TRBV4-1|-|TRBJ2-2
CASSQFGNTGELFF
TGCGCCAGCAGCCAATTCGGTAACACCGGGGAGCTGTTTTTT
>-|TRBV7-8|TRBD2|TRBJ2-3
CASYSGGGDTQYF
TGTGCCAGTTATAGCGGGGGAGGCGATACGCAGTATTTT
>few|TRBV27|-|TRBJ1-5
CASCMGSNQPQHF
TGTGCCAGCTGTATGGGCAGCAATCAGCCCCAGCATTTT
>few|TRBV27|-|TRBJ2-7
CASSSRPDYEQYF
TGTGCCAGCAGTTCTAGGCCCGACTACGAGCAGTACTTC
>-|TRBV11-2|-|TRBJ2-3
CASSLESGLSTDTQYF
TGTGCCAGCAGCTTAGAATCGGGACTCAGCACAGATACGCAGTATTTT
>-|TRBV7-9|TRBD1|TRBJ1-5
CASSTTGTGETQAQHF
TGTGCCAGCAGCACAACAGGGACAGGGGAGACGCAAGCCCAGCATTTT
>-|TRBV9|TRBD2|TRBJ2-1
CASSVATSGLNNEQFF
TGTGCCAGCAGCGTAGCCACTAGCGGGTTAAACAATGAGCAGTTCTTC
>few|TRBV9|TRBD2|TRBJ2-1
CASSVARDYRNEQFF
TGTGCCAGCAGCGTAGCTCGGGACTATCGAAATGAGCAGTTCTTC
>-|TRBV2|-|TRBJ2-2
CASSASGGELFF
TGTGCCAGCAGTGCGTCGGGCGGGGAGCTGTTTTTT
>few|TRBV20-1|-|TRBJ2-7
CSIPGDDEQYF
TGCAGTATCCCGGGGGACGACGAGCAGTACTTC
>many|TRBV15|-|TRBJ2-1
CATSRDMLSSYNEQFF
TGTGCCACCAGCAGAGATATGCTGAGCTCCTACAATGAGCAGTTCTTC
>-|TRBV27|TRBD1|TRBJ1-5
CASGTGTVYSNQPQHF
TGTGCCAGCGGTACCGGGACAGTTTATAGCAATCAGCCCCAGCATTTT
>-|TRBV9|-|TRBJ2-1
CASSTTDNEQFF
TGTGCCAGCAGCACTACAGACAATGAGCAGTTCTTC
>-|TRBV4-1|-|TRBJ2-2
CASSQETGTGELFF
TGCGCCAGCAGCCAAGAAACAGGGACCGGGGAGCTGTTTTTT
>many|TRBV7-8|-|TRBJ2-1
CASSRVPTPIYNEQFF
TGTGCCAGCAGCCGAGTCCCCACCCCCATTTACAATGAGCAGTTCTTC
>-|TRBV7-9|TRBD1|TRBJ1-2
CASSFGTGDMISYGYTF
TGTGCCAGCAGCTTTGGGACAGGGGATATGATTAGCTATGGCTACACCTTC
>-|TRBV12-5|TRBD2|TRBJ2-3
CASLFSGGYTDTQYF
TGTGCTAGTCTTTTTAGCGGGGGGTATACAGATACGCAGTATTTT
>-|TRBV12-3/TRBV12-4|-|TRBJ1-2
CASTDPQGTGYTF
TGTGCCAGCACCGACCCTCAAGGGACTGGCTACACCTTC
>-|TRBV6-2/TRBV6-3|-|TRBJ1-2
CASSFEGTVYGYTF
TGTGCCAGCAGTTTCGAGGGTACAGTTTATGGCTACACCTTC
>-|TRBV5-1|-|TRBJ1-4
CASSPVGNEKLFF
TGCGCCAGCAGTCCGGTGGGTAATGAAAAACTGTTTTTT
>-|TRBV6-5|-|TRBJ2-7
CASSYVAGDYEQYF
TGTGCCAGCAGTTACGTCGCAGGGGACTACGAGCAGTACTTC
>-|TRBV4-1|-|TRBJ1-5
CASSPWGSNQPQHF
TGCGCCAGCAGCCCCTGGGGTAGCAATCAGCCCCAGCATTTT
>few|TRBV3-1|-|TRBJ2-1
CASSSTGAFPFNEQFF
TGTGCCAGCAGCTCCACGGGGGCATTCCCATTCAATGAGCAGTTCTTC
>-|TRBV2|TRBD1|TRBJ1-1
CASRLTHLTGGRDTEAFF
TGTGCCAGCAGACTCACCCATCTGACAGGGGGGAGGGACACTGAAGCTTTCTTT
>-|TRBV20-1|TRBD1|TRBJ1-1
CSARPGGGWYTEAFF
TGCAGTGCTAGACCAGGGGGAGGGTGGTACACTGAAGCTTTCTTT
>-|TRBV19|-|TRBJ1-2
CASSIDPDEHYGYTF
TGTGCCAGTAGTATAGATCCTGACGAGCACTATGGCTACACCTTC
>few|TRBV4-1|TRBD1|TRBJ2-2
CASSQRPPGQAGSATTGELFF
TGCGCCAGCAGCCAACGACCCCCGGGACAGGCCGGGTCGGCCACCACCGGGGAGCTGTTTTTT
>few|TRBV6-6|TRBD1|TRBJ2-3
CASSGTWDRGSADTQYF
TGTGCCAGCAGTGGAACCTGGGACAGGGGGTCGGCAGATACGCAGTATTTT
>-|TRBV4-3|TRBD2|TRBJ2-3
CASSHIRGERTSTDTQYF
TGCGCCAGCAGCCACATTCGGGGGGAGCGGACTAGCACAGATACGCAGTATTTT
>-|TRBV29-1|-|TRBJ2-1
CSVPGGNEQFF
TGCAGCGTCCCTGGCGGCAATGAGCAGTTCTTC
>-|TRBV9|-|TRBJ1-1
CASSAKGGQMNTEAFF
TGTGCCAGCAGCGCGAAGGGGGGGCAAATGAACACTGAAGCTTTCTTT
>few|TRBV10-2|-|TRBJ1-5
CASSENPGNSNQPQHF
TGCGCCAGCAGTGAGAATCCAGGAAATAGCAATCAGCCCCAGCATTTT
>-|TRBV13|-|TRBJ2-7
CASSPSRGRSYEQYF
TGTGCCAGCAGCCCCAGCCGGGGGAGATCCTACGAGCAGTACTTC
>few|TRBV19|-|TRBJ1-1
CASSFSLQTFF
TGTGCCAGTAGTTTCTCCCTCCAAACCTTCTTT
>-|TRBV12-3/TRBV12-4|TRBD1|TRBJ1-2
CAINRGQNTNGYTF
TGTGCCATAAACAGGGGCCAGAACACGAATGGCTACACCTTC
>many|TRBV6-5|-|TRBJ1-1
CASSYRAGSTEAFF
TGTGCCAGCAGTTACCGGGCCGGGAGCACTGAAGCTTTCTTT
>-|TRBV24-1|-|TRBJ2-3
CATSDRGSPDTQYF
TGTGCCACCAGTGATAGGGGGAGCCCAGATACGCAGTATTTT
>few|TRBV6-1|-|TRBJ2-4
CASRGLLSGAYYIQYF
TGTGCCAGCAGAGGTCTATTATCAGGGGCTTACTACATTCAGTACTTC
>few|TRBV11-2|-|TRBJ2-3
CASSLQPSDTQYF
TGTGCCAGCAGCTTACAACCCTCAGATACGCAGTATTTT
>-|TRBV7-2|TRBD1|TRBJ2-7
CASSLSPGQGAIKNSYEQYF
TGTGCCAGCAGCTTGAGCCCGGGACAGGGGGCGATTAAAAATTCCTACGAGCAGTACTTC
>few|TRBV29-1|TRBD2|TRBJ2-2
CSGLGSGGVTGELFF
TGCAGCGGTCTAGGGAGCGGGGGGGTCACCGGGGAGCTGTTTTTT
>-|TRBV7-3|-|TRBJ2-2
CASSSPLAGRTPGSCFF
-
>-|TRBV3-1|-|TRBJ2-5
CASSQPGTPGETQYF
TGTGCCAGCAGCCAGCCAGGGACGCCAGGGGAGACCCAGTACTTC
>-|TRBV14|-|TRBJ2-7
CASSQLSTGRLQYF
TGTGCCAGCAGCCAACTCTCCACAGGCCGACTACAGTACTTC
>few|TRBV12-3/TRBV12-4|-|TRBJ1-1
CASSHSIDAEAFF
TGTGCCAGCAGTCACTCAATTGACGCTGAAGCTTTCTTT
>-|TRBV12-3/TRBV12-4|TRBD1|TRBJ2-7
CASRPGTVSYEQYF
TGTGCCAGCAGACCCGGGACAGTATCCTACGAGCAGTACTTC
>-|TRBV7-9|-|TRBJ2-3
CASSLFGDTQYF
TGTGCCAGCAGCTTATTTGGGGATACGCAGTATTTT
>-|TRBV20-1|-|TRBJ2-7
CSARTVNSYEQYF
TGCAGTGCTAGGACAGTCAACTCCTACGAGCAGTACTTC